A single T cell receptor (beta chain) is shown here with its context. The sample belongs to a study of blood T cell repertoires in COVID-19. Background on the study: Material from acute and convalescent COVID-19 was sourced from the United States, Italy and Spain. Nucleic acid was either cDNA or gDNA, and it came from T cells, B-cell-depleted T cells, or PBMCs.

This CDR3 region has 14 residues. The V and J ends lost 4 bases and 9 bases, in that order; junction bases with no gene match: 9. Germline-derived CDR1 and CDR2 are MDHEN and SYDVKM. Clones were read by immunoSEQ multiplex PCR, and TCRdb kept only the in-frame ones, dropping some. This table has about 160,000 clones, around 80% appearing once. This TCR came from a woman over 75 with acute or convalescent COVID-19. Sequencing used peripheral blood. The rearrangement uses TRBV28 and TRBJ2-4, with 7 bases aligning to TRBD1. The CDR3 DNA is TGTGCCAGCAGTTCCTTACAGGGGTTAAGCATTCAGTACTTC. Translating it yields CASSSLQGLSIQYF.